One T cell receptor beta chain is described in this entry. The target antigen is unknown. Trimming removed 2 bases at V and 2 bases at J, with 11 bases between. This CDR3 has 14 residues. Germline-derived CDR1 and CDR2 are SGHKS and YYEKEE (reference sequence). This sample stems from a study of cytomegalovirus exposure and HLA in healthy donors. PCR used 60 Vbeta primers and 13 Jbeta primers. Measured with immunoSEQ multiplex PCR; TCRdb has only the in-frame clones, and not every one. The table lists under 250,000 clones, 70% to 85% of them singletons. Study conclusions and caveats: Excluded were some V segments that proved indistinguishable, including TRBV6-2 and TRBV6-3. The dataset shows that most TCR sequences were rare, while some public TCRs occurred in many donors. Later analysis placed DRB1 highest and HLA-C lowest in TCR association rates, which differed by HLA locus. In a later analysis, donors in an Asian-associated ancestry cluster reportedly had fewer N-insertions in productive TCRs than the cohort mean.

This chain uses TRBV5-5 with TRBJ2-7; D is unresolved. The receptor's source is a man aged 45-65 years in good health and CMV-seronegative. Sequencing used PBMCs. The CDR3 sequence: CASSFAGQPYEQYF. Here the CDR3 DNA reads TGTGCCAGCAGCTTCGCAGGCCAGCCCTACGAGCAGTACTTC.